Listed here is a single T cell receptor beta chain. Germline lookup yields CDR1 SEHNR and CDR2 FQNEAQ (reference sequence). V lost 5 bases to trimming and J lost 7 bases; unmatched junction nucleotides: 6. CDR3 size: 13 residues. The data originate from a study of blood T cell repertoires in COVID-19. For the study at large: T cells, B-cell-depleted T cells, or PBMCs supplied cDNA or gDNA.

TCRdb's copy holds only in-frame clones and misses some; the assay was immunoSEQ multiplex PCR. The sample holds some 250,000 clones, over 75% seen once. This clonotype was obtained from a woman aged 25 to 39 with acute or convalescent COVID-19. The chain combines TRBV7-9 with TRBJ2-7; 9 nucleotides match TRBD2. Sequenced: peripheral blood. The CDR3 is CASSPGTSFEQYF. The CDR3 coding sequence is TGTGCCAGCAGCCCCGGGACTAGCTTTGAGCAGTACTTC.